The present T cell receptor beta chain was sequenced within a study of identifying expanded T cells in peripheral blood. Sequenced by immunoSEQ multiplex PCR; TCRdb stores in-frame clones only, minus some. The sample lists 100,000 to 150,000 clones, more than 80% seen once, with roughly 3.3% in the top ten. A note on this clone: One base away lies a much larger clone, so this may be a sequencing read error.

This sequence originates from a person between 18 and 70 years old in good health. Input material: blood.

CDR3 bases: TGTGCCAGTCCAAGGGGACTGGCTGAAGCTTTCTTT. It is translated as CASPRGLAEAFF. This chain joins TRBV25-1 and TRBJ1-1; weak D call: TRBD1 (5 bases). This CDR3 region has 12 residues. Germline assignment: CDR1 MGHDK and CDR2 SYGVNS. V dropped 9 bases and J dropped 6 bases, with 14 bases sitting between them.